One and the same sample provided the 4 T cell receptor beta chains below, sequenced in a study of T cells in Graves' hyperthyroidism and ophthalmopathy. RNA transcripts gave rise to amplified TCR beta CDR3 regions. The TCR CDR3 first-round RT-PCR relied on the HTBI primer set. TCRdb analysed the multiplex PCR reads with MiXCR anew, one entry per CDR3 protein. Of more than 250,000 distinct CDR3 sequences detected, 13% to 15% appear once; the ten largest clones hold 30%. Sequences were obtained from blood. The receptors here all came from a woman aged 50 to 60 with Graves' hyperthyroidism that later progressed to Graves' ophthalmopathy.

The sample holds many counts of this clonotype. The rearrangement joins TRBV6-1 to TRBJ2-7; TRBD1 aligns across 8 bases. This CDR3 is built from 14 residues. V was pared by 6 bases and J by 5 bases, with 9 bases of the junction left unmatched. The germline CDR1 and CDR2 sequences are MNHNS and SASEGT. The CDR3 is CASRPQGAFDEQYF. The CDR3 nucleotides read TGTGCCAGCAGGCCTCAGGGGGCCTTCGACGAGCAGTACTTC.

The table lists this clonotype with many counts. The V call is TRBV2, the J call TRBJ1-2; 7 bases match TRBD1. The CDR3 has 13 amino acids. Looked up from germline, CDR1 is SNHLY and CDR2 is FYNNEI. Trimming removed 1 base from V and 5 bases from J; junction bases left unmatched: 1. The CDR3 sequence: CASSEGTGYGYTF. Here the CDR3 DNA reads TGTGCCAGCAGTGAAGGGACAGGATATGGCTACACCTTC.

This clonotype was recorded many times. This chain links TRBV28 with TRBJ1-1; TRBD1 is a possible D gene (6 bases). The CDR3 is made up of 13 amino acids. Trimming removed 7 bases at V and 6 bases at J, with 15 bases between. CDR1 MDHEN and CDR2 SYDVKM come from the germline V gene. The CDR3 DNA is TGTGCCAGCATCCAACAGGGATACGCTGAAGCTTTCTTT. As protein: CASIQQGYAEAFF.

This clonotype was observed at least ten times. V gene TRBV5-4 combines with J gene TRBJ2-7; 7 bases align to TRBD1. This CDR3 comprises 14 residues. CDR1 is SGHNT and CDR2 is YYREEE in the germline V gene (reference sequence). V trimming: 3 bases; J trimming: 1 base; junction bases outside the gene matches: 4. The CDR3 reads CASSSQGESYEQYF. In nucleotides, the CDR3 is TGTGCCAGCAGCTCCCAGGGGGAGTCCTACGAGCAGTACTTC.